This T cell receptor (beta chain) was sequenced during a study of blood T cell repertoires in COVID-19 (dated by TCRdb to 2018 to 2020). At the level of the whole study: Samples covering the acute and convalescent phases of COVID-19 were provided by collaborators in the United States, Italy and Spain. The prospective study material was composed of cDNA or gDNA derived from T cells, B-cell-depleted T cells, or PBMCs. The dataset comprised deeply sampled blood TCRbeta repertoires from subjects exposed to, actively infected with, or recovered from COVID-19. A freely available public database, intended as a resource for researchers studying the immune response to SARS-CoV-2, is where the repertoires were released. The samples were drawn from two sources: the first 160 participants of the ongoing ImmuneRACE study, and 1,254 subjects contributed by 6 global collaborators. The sample metadata nearly always contained a de-identified subject ID, COVID-19 status, age in years and sex. HLA class I and class II types, where available, came from metadata supplied by the sample provider rather than from assay-based typing.

Participants in the prospective study were aged roughly 18 to 100 years, lived in under 30 United States geographic areas, and enrolled through a virtual design. In the prospective study, participants were assigned to cohorts based on the clinical history participants reported in a screening survey and a study questionnaire. Recovered participants in ImmuneRACE Cohort 3 were defined by two consecutive negative NP/OP PCR tests, clearance by a healthcare professional, or resolution of symptoms. Mobile phlebotomists in the prospective study collected whole blood, serum and a nasopharyngeal or oropharyngeal swab from every participant. Over an approximately two-month period, participants in the prospective study had the option of providing additional blood draws and questionnaires. Before DNA extraction, prospective study blood samples were shipped either frozen or at room temperature. The investigation overall reported the following: The quantity of clinical and demographic metadata differed by source and by participant and was supplied without curation.

The immunoSEQ Assay, a bias-controlled multiplex PCR, was used to amplify TCRbeta CDR3 regions from genomic DNA. The paper's data handling went like this. The number of nucleated cells in each sample was estimated from the amplification of reference gene primers within the assay. To quantify the absolute abundance of each unique TCRbeta CDR3 rearrangement, sequence reads were collapsed and filtered. For each sample, productive Simpson clonality was calculated by taking the square root of Simpson's diversity index across productive rearrangements. The immuneACCESS repertoire file appears here via TCRdb, limited to in-frame rearrangements. These files lack a portion of the clones; in checked studies, under half of the deficit traces to unresolved V genes, and the cause of the others is not known. The DNA was the basis for D and trimming; V, J and clone size are from that table. A total of a few hundred thousand clones appear in this sample, 75% to 90% of them only once. The leading ten clones occupy roughly 1% of the sample.

In regard to this clone: Its antigen has not been determined. No base qualities exist here, and no much larger clone lies one base off it.

The sequence derives from a man aged 18 to 35 who had recovered from COVID-19. The sequencing sample was made of PBMCs or T cells enriched from blood (not recorded which).

The nucleotide sequence is given as TGTGCCAGTAGCCAGGGACTGACTAGCGGGGTCACAGATACGCAGTATTTT. Translated, this is CASSQGLTSGVTDTQYF. The sequence joins TRBV19 to TRBJ2-3; 11 nucleotides in the junction match TRBD2. Compared with germline, V lacks 6 bases and J lacks 2 bases; bases without a gene match: 10. Sequences LNHDA (CDR1) and SQIVND (CDR2) are obtained from the germline V gene (reference sequence). Taken from cysteine to phenylalanine, the CDR3 has 17 residues. Here the CDR3 DNA is all that survives: 51 bases in frame from base 1.